Presented here are 4 T cell receptor beta chains from one specimen sequenced in a study of long-term antiretroviral therapy in people with HIV. The assay used was immunoSEQ (version v3.0), run at survey level. Using immunoSEQ multiplex PCR, the repertoire was profiled, and TCRdb retains in-frame clones only, with some absent. Altogether under 35,000 clones are present, 87% being singletons, with the ten largest covering roughly 13%. The starting material was unsorted PBMCs, obtained 1.1 years after starting antiretroviral therapy. All receptors come from a man between 18 and 29 years old with HIV.

V is TRBV7-9 and J is TRBJ2-1; 10 positions match TRBD2. From germline, CDR1 is SEHNR and CDR2 FQNEAQ (reference sequence). J gave up 0 bases and V 3 bases, and 5 bases lay outside the gene matches. The CDR3 covers 17 residues. The CDR3, as DNA: TGTGCCAGCAGCTTGCCGTCTAGCGGGAGCTCCTACAATGAGCAGTTCTTC. Translation: CASSLPSSGSSYNEQFF.

The chain carries TRBV2 and TRBJ1-1, with D hard to call. CDR3 length: 15 residues. Germline V CDR1 and CDR2: SNHLY, FYNNEI. V lost 6 bases to trimming and J lost 1 base, with 15 bases between them. DNA of the CDR3: TGTGCCAGCAGATGGACCGCCGATAAGAACACTGAAGCTTTCTTT. Its translation is CASRWTADKNTEAFF.

The V gene is TRBV15, the J gene TRBJ2-2, with D perhaps matching TRBD1 (5 bases). This CDR3 contains 15 residues. Germline lookup yields CDR1 LNHNV and CDR2 YYDKDF (reference sequence). Trimming cost V 0 bases and J 4 bases, with 9 bases left between them. CDR3 in amino acids: CATSREGRGTGELFF. The CDR3 DNA reads TGTGCCACCAGCAGAGAGGGGCGCGGCACCGGGGAGCTGTTTTTT. Full variable domain (remainder filled in from reference TRBV15 and TRBJ2-2): DAMVIQNPRYQVTQFGKPVTLSCSQTLNHNVMYWYQQKSSQAPKLLFHYYDKDFNNEADTPDNFQSRRPNTSFCFLDIRSPGLGDTAMYLCATSREGRGTGELFFGEGSRLTVL.

The chain joins TRBV18 to TRBJ1-2; D is possibly TRBD1 (5 bases). The CDR3 has 14 residues. V was shortened by 2 bases and J by 8 bases, with 15 bases between the two germline ends. Looked up from germline, CDR1 is KGHSH and CDR2 is LQKENI. This chain's CDR3 is CASSPWDQNQGYTF. In DNA, the CDR3 is TGTGCCAGCTCACCATGGGACCAGAATCAAGGCTACACCTTC.